This T cell receptor (beta chain) is drawn from a study of identical twins. The study's findings and limits: The models gave estimates that fell short of the out-of-frame TCR alpha sharing seen in monozygotic twins.

CDR1 and CDR2 (germline): MNHEY, SVGEGT. V was pared by 2 bases and J by 3 bases, with 9 bases of the junction left unmatched. This CDR3 comprises 17 residues. TCRdb re-analysed the 5' RACE reads in MiXCR, keeping a single row per CDR3 protein. The table includes under 350,000 distinct CDR3 sequences, roughly 9.7% detected once. On this clonotype: Antigen unknown.

In addition, the sample was reused for a study of yellow fever vaccine responses in identical twins.

Sequencing was performed on CD8+ T cells sorted from blood. The chain links TRBV6-2 or TRBV6-3 to TRBJ2-1, with 8 nucleotides matching TRBD1. The receptor comes from a young woman in good health. Here the CDR3 reads CASSYIETGALYNEQFF. In DNA form, the CDR3 reads TGTGCCAGCAGTTACATAGAGACAGGGGCGCTCTACAATGAGCAGTTCTTC.